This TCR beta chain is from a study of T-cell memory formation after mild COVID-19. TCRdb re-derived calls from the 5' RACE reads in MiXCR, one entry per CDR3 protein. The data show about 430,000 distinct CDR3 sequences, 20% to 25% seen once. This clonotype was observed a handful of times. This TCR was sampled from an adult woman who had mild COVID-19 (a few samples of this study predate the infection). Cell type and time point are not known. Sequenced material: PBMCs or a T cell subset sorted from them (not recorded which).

The CDR3 DNA reads as TGTGCCAGCAGCCAAGCCGGGACTAGTAGCCGGGAGCAGTACTTC. This gives the protein CASSQAGTSSREQYF. The V call is TRBV7-2, the J call TRBJ2-7; 8 bases are shared with TRBD2. V lost 5 bases to trimming and J lost 7 bases; unmatched junction nucleotides: 13. This CDR3 comprises 15 residues. CDR1 SGHTA and CDR2 FQGNSA come from the germline V gene.